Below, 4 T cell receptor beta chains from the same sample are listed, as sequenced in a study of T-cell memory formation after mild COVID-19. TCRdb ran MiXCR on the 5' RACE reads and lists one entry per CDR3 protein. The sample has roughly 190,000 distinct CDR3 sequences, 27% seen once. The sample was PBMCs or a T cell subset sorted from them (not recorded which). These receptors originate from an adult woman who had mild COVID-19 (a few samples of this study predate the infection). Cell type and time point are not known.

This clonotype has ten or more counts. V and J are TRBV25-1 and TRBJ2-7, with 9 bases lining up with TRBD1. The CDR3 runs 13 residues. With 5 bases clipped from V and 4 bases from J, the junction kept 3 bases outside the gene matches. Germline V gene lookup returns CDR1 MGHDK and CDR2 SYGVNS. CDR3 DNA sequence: TGTGCCAGCAGTAGACAGGGGGGGTACGAGCAGTACTTC. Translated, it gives CASSRQGGYEQYF.

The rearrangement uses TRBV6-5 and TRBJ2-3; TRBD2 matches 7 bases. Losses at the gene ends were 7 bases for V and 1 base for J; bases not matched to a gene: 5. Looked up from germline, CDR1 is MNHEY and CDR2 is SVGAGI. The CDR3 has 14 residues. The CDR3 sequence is CASTMGRGTDTQYF. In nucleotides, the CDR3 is TGTGCCAGCACCATGGGGAGGGGCACAGATACGCAGTATTTT.

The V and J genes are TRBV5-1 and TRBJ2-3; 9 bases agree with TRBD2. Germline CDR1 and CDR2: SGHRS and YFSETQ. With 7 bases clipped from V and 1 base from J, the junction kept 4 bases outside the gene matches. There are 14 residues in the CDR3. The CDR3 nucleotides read TGCGCCAGCGGATTAGCGGGGGGCACAGATACGCAGTATTTT. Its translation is CASGLAGGTDTQYF.

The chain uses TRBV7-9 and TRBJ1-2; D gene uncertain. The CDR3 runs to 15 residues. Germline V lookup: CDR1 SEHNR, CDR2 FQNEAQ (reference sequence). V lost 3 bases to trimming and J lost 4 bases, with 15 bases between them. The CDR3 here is CASSFAETRIYGYTF. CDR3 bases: TGTGCCAGCAGCTTTGCAGAGACTCGGATCTATGGCTACACCTTC.